This T cell receptor (beta chain) was retrieved from a study of healthy donors' naive CD4 and CD8 T cells. A linear amplification protocol produced the TCR libraries from roughly 480 ng of total RNA. TCRdb analysed the reads with MiXCR anew, one entry per CDR3 protein. The profile shows 150,000 to 200,000 distinct CDR3 sequences, around three quarters of them singletons. The CDR3 runs 14 residues. V lost 5 bases to trimming and J lost 2 bases; unmatched junction nucleotides: 5. From germline, CDR1 is SQVTM and CDR2 ANQGSEA. As regards this clonotype: Its target is not known.

Study-wide results and caveats: Naive CD4+ and CD8+ cells reportedly differed in usage of most V and J genes.

The sequenced material came from naive CD4+ and CD8+ T cells sorted from blood, pooled from several donors. V usage is TRBV29-1 and J usage is TRBJ1-2, with 10 bases fitting TRBD1. This sequence was found in a pool of human donors in good health; the sample pools cells from several healthy donors. The CDR3 nucleotides are TGCAGCGTTTACTCGGGACAGGGGAACTATGGCTACACCTTC. It specifies CSVYSGQGNYGYTF.